A single T cell receptor beta chain is shown here with its context. V was cut by 0 bases and J by 7 bases, with 25 bases left in between. The CDR3 length is 19 residues. The V gene's germline CDR1 is MNHEY and CDR2 SMNVEV (reference sequence). This specimen belongs to a study of cytomegalovirus exposure and HLA in healthy donors. TCRdb keeps only in-frame clones here, not all; method: immunoSEQ multiplex PCR. The sample yields fewer than 200,000 clones, around nine tenths seen once. The chain combines TRBV27 with TRBJ1-5; maybe TRBD1 (6 bases). The sample taken for sequencing was PBMCs. The sequence came from a woman under 40 in good health and CMV-seronegative. The CDR3 loop is CASSLSGEGGTTMGQPQHF. DNA of the CDR3: TGTGCCAGCAGTTTATCAGGTGAGGGAGGGACAACGATGGGCCAGCCCCAGCATTTT.